The 5 T cell receptor beta chains listed next were all sequenced from one sample in a study of CXCR3-negative and CXCR3-positive naive CD8 T cells (dated by TCRdb to the late 2010s). The investigation overall reported the following: Compared with CXCR3-negative naive cells, CXCR3-positive naive cells had TRB CDR3s with higher hydrophobicity (lower Kidera factor 4), lower energy, and higher strength and volume indices.

These receptors are not linked to any known antigen. Sequencer: NextSeq 550. The Human TCR Profiling Kit (MiLaboratory) was used to prepare UMI-labeled 5' RACE TRB cDNA libraries. TCRdb reanalyzed the reads, keeping one entry per CDR3 protein sequence and omitting DNA. The sample's clone listing holds about 98,000 distinct CDR3 sequences. In total, the top ten clones hold roughly 0.99% of the sample. Sample: naive CXCR3+ CD8+ T cells from blood. In the paper's terms, the cell subset or site label means: CD45RO-CCR7+CD27+CD95- naive CD8+ T cells expressing CXCR3 (TNR3+). These receptors were obtained from a human donor in good health. Some clones in this sample may be carry-over from other donors' samples.

The J gene is TRBJ1-1, the V gene TRBV12-3 or TRBV12-4; the D call from TCRdb, TRBD1, cannot be confirmed without DNA. The CDR3 is made up of 12 amino acids. CDR3: CASTLGGGEAFF.

The chain combines TRBV7-9 with TRBJ2-7; lacking DNA, the TRBD1 call made by TCRdb goes unchecked. The germline gives CDR1 SEHNR, CDR2 FQNEAQ (reference sequence). The CDR3 has 16 residues. The CDR3 loop reads CASSTTQGRGLYEQYF.

This chain links TRBV7-9 with TRBJ2-7; TCRdb lists TRBD1, though no DNA is available to test this call. Germline assignment: CDR1 SEHNR and CDR2 FQNEAQ (reference sequence). The CDR3 runs to 16 residues. The CDR3 sequence is CASSLVAGQATYEQYF.

This rearrangement joins TRBV4-3 to TRBJ2-2; TCRdb indicates TRBD1, and absent DNA this call remains unverified. This CDR3 contains 18 residues. Germline CDR1 reads LGHNA; CDR2 reads YSLEER. CDR3 amino acids: CASSRPKGGQMNTGELFF.

The V and J genes are TRBV23-1 and TRBJ1-1; TCRdb's D gene call, TRBD1, goes unchecked for lack of DNA. TRBV23-1 is noted as an ORF with a role that remains uncertain. The CDR3 loop spans 18 amino acids. CDR3 protein: CASSPPRQGEYMNTEAFF.